There are many counts of the clone carrying this TCR beta chain. Its antigen is undetermined. The source of the blood RNA was unsorted whole blood, and germline DNA was extracted as well. Constant-region priming of roughly 490 ng total RNA yielded TCR beta cDNA. Slightly modified ARM-PCR, run as three nested multiplex PCR rounds, produced the TCR beta libraries. Two initial PCR rounds of about 9 cycles each paired TRBV1-TRBV30 forward primers with a C-beta reverse primer. MiXCR, applied by TCRdb to the multiplex PCR reads, yields one record per CDR3 protein. The sample contains around 330,000 distinct CDR3 sequences, approximately 60% of which appear only once. This entry belongs to a study of tumor-infiltrating lymphocytes in primary liver carcinoma. At the level of the study: Spanning 30 to 69 years of age, the patients were men and women. The tumors ranged from roughly 4 to 11 cm across and fell within stage T1-T3 N0M0.

Study observations and caveats: When set against blood, tumors had a significantly higher top-250-clone fraction (p = 0.039).

The CDR3 extends over 16 amino acids. CDR1 and CDR2 (germline): MNHEY, SVGEGT. Unmatched junction bases numbered 3, after V lost 2 bases and J lost 3 bases. The chain carries TRBV6-2 or TRBV6-3 and TRBJ2-3, with 12 bases that match TRBD2. The sequence was collected from a man aged 40-49 years with primary liver carcinoma and hepatitis B virus infection. Material for sequencing was peripheral blood. CDR3 protein: CASSYLAGGPTDTQYF. The CDR3 nucleotides are TGTGCCAGCAGTTACCTAGCGGGAGGGCCGACAGATACGCAGTATTTT.